In its sample, the clone carrying this T cell receptor (beta chain) was seen many times. The data were taken from a study of T cell repertoires in cytomegalovirus infection. The V end was cut by 6 bases, the J end by 6 bases, with 15 bases between. CDR3 length: 13 residues. Looked up from germline, CDR1 is SGHTA and CDR2 is FQGNSA. MiXCR, run by TCRdb on the reads, gives a single entry per CDR3 protein. This table has 200,000 to 300,000 distinct CDR3 sequences, less than 9.5% appearing once. The sample comprised PBMCs. The chain recombines TRBV7-2 with TRBJ2-7; no clear D gene. This clonotype originated in a human donor in good health (CMV status not recorded). Some clones in this sample may be carry-over from other donors' samples. CDR3 protein: CASSAGLGGEQYF. As DNA, the CDR3 is TGTGCCAGCAGTGCCGGGCTGGGCGGCGAGCAGTACTTC.